The 18 T cell receptor beta chains listed next were all sequenced from one sample in a study of cytomegalovirus exposure and HLA in healthy donors. The method was immunoSEQ multiplex PCR; TCRdb's version includes in-frame clones alone and lacks a portion of them. The sample has 200,000 to 250,000 clones, approximately 90% seen once. The sequenced sample was PBMCs. These receptors came from a man younger than 35 in good health and CMV-seronegative.

The chain employs TRBV6-6 and TRBJ2-1, with 7 bases aligning to TRBD2. V lost 2 bases and J lost 3; bases outside the gene matches: 4. CDR1 and CDR2 (germline): MNHNY, SVGAGI (reference sequence). The CDR3 totals 15 residues. CDR3 sequence: CASSYIQRGYNEQFF. CDR3 bases: TGTGCCAGCAGTTACATCCAGCGGGGCTACAATGAGCAGTTCTTC.

The V call is TRBV30, the J call TRBJ2-1, with D maybe TRBD2 (6 bases). V dropped 4 bases and J dropped 10 bases, with 17 bases sitting between them. The CDR3 is made up of 13 amino acids. The germline CDR1 and CDR2 sequences are GTSNPN and SVGIG (reference sequence). The CDR3 spells CAWTVDWRGEQFF. CDR3 DNA sequence: TGTGCCTGGACGGTTGACTGGCGGGGCGAGCAGTTCTTC. Filled out from reference TRBV30 and TRBJ2-1, the complete variable domain reads SQTIHQWPATLVQPVGSPLSLECTVEGTSNPNLYWYRQAAGRGLQLLFYSVGIGQISSEVPQNLSASRPQDRQFILSSKKLLLSDSGFYLCAWTVDWRGEQFFGPGTRLTVL.

The rearrangement joins TRBV5-1 to TRBJ2-5, with 7 bases identical to TRBD1. This CDR3 region has 16 residues. The V gene end was trimmed by 4 bases and the J gene end by 3 bases; junction bases not matched to a gene: 12. Per germline, CDR1 SGHRS and CDR2 YFSETQ. In nucleotides, the CDR3 is TGCGCCAGCAGCCCTCCTCCCGGGACAGCCAAAGAGACCCAGTACTTC. Its translation is CASSPPPGTAKETQYF.

The chain recombines TRBV6-1 with TRBJ1-4; D is unclear. The CDR3 length is 12 residues. CDR1 and CDR2 (germline): MNHNS, SASEGT. With 4 bases removed from V and 9 bases from J, the gap between germline ends came to 9 bases. This CDR3 reads CASSVLWQKLFF. The CDR3 nucleotides read TGTGCCAGCAGTGTGCTGTGGCAAAAACTGTTTTTT.

The rearrangement joins TRBV5-6 to TRBJ1-1, with D unclear. There are 12 residues in the CDR3. Germline lookup yields CDR1 SGHDT and CDR2 YYEEEE. Deletions cut 0 bases from V and 11 bases from J, with 11 bases between. The CDR3 spells CASSLAVGYAFF. As DNA, the CDR3 is TGTGCCAGCAGCTTGGCGGTCGGGTACGCTTTCTTT.

The chain is built from TRBV6-1 and TRBJ2-7; maybe TRBD2 (7 bases). There are 15 residues in the CDR3. The germline V gene has CDR1 MNHNS and CDR2 SASEGT. Trimming removed 10 bases at V and 2 bases at J, with 21 bases between. DNA for the CDR3: TGTGCCACCACTCGGGGGGCACCACTCACCTACGAGCAGTACTTC. This sequence encodes CATTRGAPLTYEQYF.

This clone was recorded once. This chain links TRBV27 with TRBJ1-2, with 7 nucleotides matching TRBD1. The CDR3 is 18 amino acids. CDR1 MNHEY and CDR2 SMNVEV come from the germline V gene (reference sequence). Trimming removed 3 bases from V and 0 bases from J; junction bases left unmatched: 13. CDR3 amino acids: CASSFYYGTVEPNYGYTF. CDR3 DNA: TGTGCCAGCAGTTTTTACTACGGGACAGTGGAACCTAACTATGGCTACACCTTC.

The genes are TRBV5-8 and TRBJ2-7; TRBD1 matches 7 bases. This CDR3 is built from 14 residues. Per the germline V gene, CDR1 is SGHTS and CDR2 is YDEGEE. V gave up 4 bases and J gave up 4 bases; unmatched junction bases: 8. The CDR3 DNA reads as TGTGCCAGCAGCCGGGGACAGACCCTTTACGAGCAGTACTTC. This sequence encodes CASSRGQTLYEQYF. Using reference TRBV5-8 and TRBJ2-7 for the parts outside the CDR3, the full variable domain is EAGVTQSPTHLIKTRGQQATLRCSPISGHTSVYWYQQALGLGLQFLLWYDEGEERNRGNFPPRFSGRQFPNYSSELNVNALELEDSALYLCASSRGQTLYEQYFGPGTRLTVT.

The chain employs TRBV5-1 and TRBJ2-2, with D perhaps TRBD2 (6 bases). The V gene's germline CDR1 is SGHRS and CDR2 YFSETQ. Trimming left V 4 bases short and J 5 bases short, with 9 bases between. This CDR3 spans 13 amino acids. The CDR3 here is CASSNGGTGELFF. The CDR3 DNA reads as TGCGCCAGCAGCAACGGGGGTACCGGGGAGCTGTTTTTT.

This rearrangement joins TRBV7-9 to TRBJ2-7, with TRBD1 matching 8 bases. The junction had 5 bases not matched to a gene; V was cut back by 5 bases and J by 5 bases. There are 13 residues in the CDR3. Germline CDR1 is SEHNR and CDR2 is FQNEAQ (reference sequence). The CDR3 sequence: CASSPDRDHEQYF. CDR3 DNA sequence: TGTGCCAGCAGCCCGGACAGGGACCACGAGCAGTACTTC.

This chain connects TRBV4-1 to TRBJ1-3, with D possibly matching TRBD1 (5 bases). The CDR3 is made up of 13 amino acids. V lost 2 bases and J 4 bases, leaving 6 bases between the germline ends. Germline CDR1 is MGHRA and CDR2 is YSYEKL. CDR3 in DNA: TGCGCCAGCAGCCAACGGGGGGGAAACACCATATATTTT. This translates into CASSQRGGNTIYF.

In DNA, the CDR3 is TGCAGCGTTGCTAGGGGGCGCATCGGAGAGACCCAGTACTTC. Its protein is CSVARGRIGETQYF. The chain employs TRBV29-1 and TRBJ2-5; 7 positions agree with TRBD1. After removal of 4 bases from V and 4 bases from J, the junction contained 9 bases not matched to a gene. The V gene's germline CDR1 is SQVTM and CDR2 ANQGSEA. CDR3 length: 14 residues.

The chain couples TRBV4-1 to TRBJ2-7; D uncertain. Germline V gene data show CDR1 as MGHRA and CDR2 as YSYEKL. The CDR3 has 13 residues. V was trimmed by 2 bases and J by 2 bases, leaving 7 bases between them. The CDR3, as DNA: TGCGCCAGCAGCCAACGTAGTGCCTACGAGCAGTACTTC. It codes for CASSQRSAYEQYF.

As regards this clone: This sample also contains other DNA sequences that code for the same CDR3. The gene calls are TRBV28 and TRBJ1-6, with no clear D. V lost 6 bases to trimming and J lost 10 bases, with 7 bases between them. The V gene's germline CDR1 is MDHEN and CDR2 SYDVKM. The CDR3 spans 11 residues. The CDR3 sequence is CASRGVSPLHF. The CDR3 DNA is TGTGCCAGCAGGGGAGTCTCACCCCTCCACTTT. The full variable domain, completed using reference TRBV28 and TRBJ1-6, is DVKVTQSSRYLVKRTGEKVFLECVQDMDHENMFWYRQDPGLGLRLIYFSYDVKMKEKGDIPEGYSVSREKKERFSLILESASTNQTSMYLCASRGVSPLHFGNGTRLTVT.

V is TRBV27 and J is TRBJ1-1; no definite D call. Per the germline V gene, CDR1 is MNHEY and CDR2 is SMNVEV (reference sequence). The CDR3 has 13 residues. Trimming pared 5 bases from V and 10 bases from J, leaving 17 bases between. The CDR3 region is CASSSVGSAGAFF. Here the CDR3 DNA reads TGTGCCAGCAGTAGCGTGGGCAGCGCGGGAGCTTTCTTT.

The sample holds a few counts of this clone. V and J are TRBV6-4 and TRBJ1-6, with D possibly being TRBD1 (5 bases). CDR3 size: 13 residues. Trimming removed 4 bases at V and 7 bases at J, with 8 bases between. Germline-derived CDR1 and CDR2 are MRHNA and SNTAGT. The CDR3 sequence is CASSGTQNSPLHF. For the CDR3, the DNA is TGTGCCAGCAGTGGGACACAGAATTCACCCCTCCACTTT.

J is TRBJ2-5 and V is TRBV7-8; D is perhaps TRBD2 (5 bases). The V and J ends lost 0 bases and 5 bases respectively, with 10 bases between them. Germline CDR1 is SGHVS and CDR2 is FQNEAQ. The CDR3 length is 14 residues. CDR3 sequence reads: CASSLARLLETQYF. The CDR3, as DNA: TGTGCCAGCAGCTTAGCGAGACTATTGGAGACCCAGTACTTC. Full variable domain (outside the CDR3, taken from reference TRBV7-8 and TRBJ2-5): GAGVSQSPRYKVAKRGQDVALRCDPISGHVSLFWYQQALGQGPEFLTYFQNEAQLDKSGLPSDRFFAERPEGSVSTLKIQRTQQEDSAVYLCASSLARLLETQYFGPGTRLLVL.

J is TRBJ2-3 and V is TRBV28; maybe TRBD2 (5 bases). V shed 3 bases and J shed 4 bases, with 14 bases lying between them. The germline CDR1 and CDR2 sequences are MDHEN and SYDVKM. CDR3 length: 15 residues. The chain's CDR3 is CASSFPLDYSDTQYF. In nucleotides, the CDR3 is TGTGCCAGCAGTTTCCCGCTAGACTATTCAGATACGCAGTATTTT.